This T cell receptor beta chain was documented in a study of neoadjuvant nivolumab and ipilimumab in lung cancer. In the study overall: The combination arm added day-1 ipilimumab 1 mg/kg to nivolumab 3 mg/kg on days 1, 15, 29.

A word on this clone: Its specificity is unknown.

Sequencing was performed with immunoSEQ multiplex PCR; in TCRdb, only in-frame clones are kept and a portion is missing. The data contain fewer than 35,000 clones, 92% of them singletons. Looked up from germline, CDR1 is SGDLS and CDR2 is YYNGEE. The CDR3 loop spans 13 amino acids. The V end was cut by 4 bases, the J end by 4 bases, with 9 bases between. Study results and caveats: Only two of four nivolumab-treated tumors gained richness and clonality by surgery.

This material consisted of peripheral blood, taken after neoadjuvant nivolumab, alone or with ipilimumab, at or shortly before surgery. The chain links TRBV9 to TRBJ2-1; no clear D. This clonotype was obtained from an adult with non-small cell lung cancer. The CDR3 region has the DNA TGTGCCAGCAGCACCCTTCCGTACAATGAGCAGTTCTTC. Protein product: CASSTLPYNEQFF.